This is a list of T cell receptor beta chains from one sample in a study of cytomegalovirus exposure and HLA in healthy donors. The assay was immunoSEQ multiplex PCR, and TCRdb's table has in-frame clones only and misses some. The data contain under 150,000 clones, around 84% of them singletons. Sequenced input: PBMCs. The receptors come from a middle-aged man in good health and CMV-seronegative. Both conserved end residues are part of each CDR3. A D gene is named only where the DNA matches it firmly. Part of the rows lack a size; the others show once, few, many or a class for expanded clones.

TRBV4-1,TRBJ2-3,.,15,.,CASSQGKSPTDTQYF,TGCGCCAGCAGCCAAGGAAAGTCACCGACAGATACACAGTATTTT
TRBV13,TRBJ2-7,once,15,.,CASSSRTAGLREQYF,TGTGCCAGCAGCTCCAGGACAGCCGGTTTGCGAGAGCAGTACTTC
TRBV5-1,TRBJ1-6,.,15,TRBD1,CASSLDLGQGTPLHF,TGCGCCAGCAGCCTGGACCTGGGACAGGGGACACCCCTCCACTTT
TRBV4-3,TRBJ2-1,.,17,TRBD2,CASSQHSGGASYNEQFF,TGCGCCAGCAGCCAGCACAGCGGGGGGGCGTCCTACAATGAGCAGTTCTTC
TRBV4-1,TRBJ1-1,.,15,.,CASSLGGRGVGKAFF,TGCGCCAGCAGCCTGGGGGGACGAGGCGTCGGGAAAGCTTTCTTT
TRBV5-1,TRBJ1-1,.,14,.,CASSTEAAHTEAFF,TGCGCCAGCAGCACCGAGGCGGCACACACTGAAGCTTTCTTT
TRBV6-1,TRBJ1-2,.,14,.,CASSVWMQGYGYTF,TGTGCCAGTTCTGTCTGGATGCAGGGCTATGGCTACACCTTC
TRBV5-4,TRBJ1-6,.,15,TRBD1,CASSREGQGDSPLHF,TGTGCCAGCAGCCGCGAAGGACAGGGGGATTCACCCCTCCACTTT
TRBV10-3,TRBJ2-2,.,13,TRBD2,CAMGRANTGELFF,TGTGCCATGGGGAGGGCGAACACCGGGGAGCTGTTTTTT
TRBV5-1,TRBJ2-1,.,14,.,CASHSAGARNEQFF,TGCGCCAGCCACTCCGCGGGCGCGAGGAATGAGCAGTTCTTC
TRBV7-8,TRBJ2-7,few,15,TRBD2,CASSLGSGATYEQYF,TGTGCCAGCAGCTTAGGAAGCGGGGCTACCTACGAGCAGTACTTC
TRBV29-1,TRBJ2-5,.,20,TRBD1,CSVPGQGGPSSWYAQETQYF,TGCAGCGTTCCGGGACAGGGGGGACCATCGTCCTGGTACGCCCAAGAGACCCAGTACTTC
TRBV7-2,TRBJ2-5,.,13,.,CASSRFGQETQYF,TGTGCCAGCAGCCGATTCGGGCAAGAGACCCAGTACTTC
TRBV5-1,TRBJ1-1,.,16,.,CASSLGQGQMNTEAFF,TGCGCCAGCAGCTTGGGGCAGGGTCAAATGAACACTGAAGCTTTCTTT
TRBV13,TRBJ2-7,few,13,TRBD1,CASSLGQTYEQYF,TGTGCCAGCAGCTTGGGACAGACCTACGAGCAGTACTTC
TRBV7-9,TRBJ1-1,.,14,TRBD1,CASSFIGTVTEAFF,TGTGCCAGCAGCTTTATCGGGACAGTCACTGAAGCTTTCTTT
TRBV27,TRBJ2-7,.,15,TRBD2,CASSLGLAGFYEQYF,TGTGCCAGCAGTTTGGGACTAGCGGGGTTTTACGAGCAGTACTTC
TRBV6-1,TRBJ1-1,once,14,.,CASSEAARVTEAFF,TGTGCCAGCAGTGAAGCGGCCAGGGTAACTGAAGCTTTCTTT
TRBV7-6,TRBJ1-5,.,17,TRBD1,CASSLVRRGLNNQPQHF,TGTGCCAGCAGCTTAGTGCGAAGGGGGCTGAACAATCAGCCCCAGCATTTT
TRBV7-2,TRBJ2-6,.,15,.,CASSLRQALVNVLTF,TGTGCCAGCAGCTTAAGGCAGGCCCTCGTCAACGTCCTGACTTTC
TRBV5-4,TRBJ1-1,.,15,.,CASSSVQNFNTEAFF,TGTGCCAGCAGCTCCGTACAGAATTTTAACACTGAAGCTTTCTTT
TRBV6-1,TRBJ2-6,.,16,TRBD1,CASSVSQGHRANVLTF,TGTGCCAGCAGTGTCTCACAGGGGCATAGGGCCAACGTCCTGACTTTC
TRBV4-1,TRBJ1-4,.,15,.,CASSPEWAEVEKLFF,TGCGCCAGCAGCCCCGAATGGGCAGAAGTTGAAAAACTGTTTTTT
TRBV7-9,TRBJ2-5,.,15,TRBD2,CASSYGLAGQETQYF,TGTGCCAGCAGCTACGGACTAGCGGGCCAAGAGACCCAGTACTTC
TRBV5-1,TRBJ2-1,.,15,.,CASSLVGGSYNEQFF,TGCGCCAGCAGCTTGGTGGGGGGCTCCTACAATGAGCAGTTCTTC
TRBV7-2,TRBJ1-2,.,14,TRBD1,CASSLQSGGGGYTF,TGTGCCAGCAGCTTACAGTCAGGGGGCGGTGGCTACACCTTC
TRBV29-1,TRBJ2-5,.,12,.,CSVETGRGTQYF,TGCAGCGTTGAAACAGGACGAGGGACCCAGTACTTC
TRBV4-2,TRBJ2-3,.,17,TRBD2,CASSQDPRTRGTDTQYF,TGTGCCAGCAGCCAAGATCCCAGGACTAGGGGCACAGATACGCAGTATTTT
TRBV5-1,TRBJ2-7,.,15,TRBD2,CASSRGTSGDYEQYF,TGCGCCAGCAGCCGCGGGACTAGCGGGGACTACGAGCAGTACTTC
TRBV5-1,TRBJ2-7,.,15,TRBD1,CASSLQGGAYYEQYF,TGCGCCAGCAGCTTACAAGGGGGCGCATACTACGAGCAGTACTTC
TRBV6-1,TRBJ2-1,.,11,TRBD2,CATSGGDEQFF,TGTGCCACCAGCGGGGGGGATGAGCAGTTCTTC
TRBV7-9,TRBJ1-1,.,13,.,CASSLVAVSEAFF,TGTGCCAGCAGCTTAGTCGCAGTTTCTGAAGCTTTCTTT
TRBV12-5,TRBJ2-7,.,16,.,CASGLNPQGGLYEQYF,TGTGCTAGTGGTTTGAACCCGCAGGGGGGACTCTACGAGCAGTACTTC
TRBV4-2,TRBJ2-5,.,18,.,CASSQESGRGLLHGAQYF,TGTGCCAGCAGCCAAGAAAGTGGGCGGGGGCTCCTCCATGGGGCCCAGTACTTC
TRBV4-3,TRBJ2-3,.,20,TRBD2,CASSQGAVSGTSGGAHTQYF,TGCGCCAGCAGCCAGGGTGCTGTATCCGGGACTAGCGGGGGGGCACATACGCAGTATTTT
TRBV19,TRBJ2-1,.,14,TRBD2,CASRAGGSYNEQFF,TGTGCCAGCAGAGCGGGGGGCAGCTACAATGAGCAGTTCTTC
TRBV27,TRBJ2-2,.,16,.,CASSLIVFGNTGELFF,TGTGCCAGCAGTTTGATAGTTTTTGGGAACACCGGGGAGCTGTTTTTT
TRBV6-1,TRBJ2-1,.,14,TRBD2,CASRGTKAYNEQFF,TGTGCCAGCAGAGGGACTAAGGCTTACAATGAGCAGTTCTTC
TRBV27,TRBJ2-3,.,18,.,CASSLGGRIPASTDTQYF,TGTGCCAGCAGTTTGGGAGGCCGGATTCCCGCTAGCACAGATACGCAGTATTTT
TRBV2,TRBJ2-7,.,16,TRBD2,CASSASGGVLSYEQYF,TGTGCCAGCAGTGCCTCGGGAGGCGTCCTCTCCTACGAGCAGTACTTC
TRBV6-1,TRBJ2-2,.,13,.,CASGQMNTGELFF,TGTGCCAGCGGACAGATGAACACCGGGGAGCTGTTTTTT
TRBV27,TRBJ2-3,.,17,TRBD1,CASSPTGGQGTTDTQYF,TGTGCCAGCAGCCCAACGGGGGGACAGGGGACCACAGATACGCAGTATTTT
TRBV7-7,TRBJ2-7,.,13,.,CASSPSGVGEQYF,TGTGCTAGCAGCCCCTCGGGGGTGGGGGAGCAGTACTTC
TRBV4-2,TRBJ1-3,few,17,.,CASSPQANLVSGNTIYF,TGTGCCAGCAGCCCCCAGGCGAATCTTGTCTCTGGAAACACCATATATTTT
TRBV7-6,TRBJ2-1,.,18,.,CASSLLRGGGASVGEQFF,TGTGCCAGCAGCTTATTACGCGGCGGTGGGGCTAGCGTAGGTGAGCAGTTCTTC
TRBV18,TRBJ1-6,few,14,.,CASSPSLADSPLHF,TGTGCCAGCTCACCCAGTCTTGCTGATTCACCCCTCCACTTT
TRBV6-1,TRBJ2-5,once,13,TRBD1,CASRDRLQETQYF,TGTGCCAGCAGGGACAGGCTCCAAGAGACCCAGTACTTC
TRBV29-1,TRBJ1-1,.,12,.,CSVVGWNTEAFF,TGCAGCGTTGTGGGCTGGAACACTGAAGCTTTCTTT
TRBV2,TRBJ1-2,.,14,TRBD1,CASSETGGSYGYTF,TGTGCCAGCAGTGAGACAGGGGGTAGCTATGGCTACACCTTC
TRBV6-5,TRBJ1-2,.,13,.,CASRGRGLDGYTF,TGTGCCAGCAGGGGGCGCGGCTTGGATGGCTACACCTTC
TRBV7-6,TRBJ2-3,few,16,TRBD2,CASSLPGGAGTDTQYF,TGTGCCAGCAGCCTACCCGGGGGGGCCGGTACAGATACGCAGTATTTT